The rows below give T cell receptor beta chains drawn from one sample of a study of shared T cell receptors in the human thymus. Only in-frame clones appear in the TCRdb table, and some are missing; sequencing was by immunoSEQ multiplex PCR. The sample includes 700,000 or so clones, over 75% of them seen just once. This sample also belongs to another study, concerning human thymus T cells.

Sequences were obtained from thymocytes. Source of these receptors: a girl younger than two with a congenital heart defect. Both conserved end residues are part of each CDR3. The D gene is left open where the match is weak. Only some rows state a clone size, as once, few, many or a class for expanded clones.

.	TRBV28	once	TRBJ1-5	CASITPSDSLSNQPQHF	TGTGCCAGCATCACGCCCTCTGACAGCCTCAGCAATCAGCCCCAGCATTTT
.	TRBV6-1	.	TRBJ1-3	CASSVGILSGNTIYF	TGTGCCAGCAGTGTCGGGATTCTCTCTGGAAACACCATATATTTT
.	TRBV5-1	.	TRBJ1-2	CASRGGAANYGYTF	TGCGCCAGCCGGGGGGGCGCCGCTAACTATGGCTACACCTTC
.	TRBV18	.	TRBJ1-6	CASSRQPTLTNSPLHF	TGTGCCAGCTCCAGACAGCCTACCCTTACAAATTCACCCCTCCACTTT
.	TRBV19	.	TRBJ2-2	CASSIRQGKGELFF	TGTGCCAGTAGTATACGTCAGGGGAAGGGGGAGCTGTTTTTT
.	TRBV7-6	.	TRBJ1-1	CASSLGEMNTEAFF	TGTGCCAGCAGCCTAGGAGAGATGAACACTGAAGCTTTCTTT
.	TRBV2	.	TRBJ2-5	CASRKTLYQETQYF	TGTGCCAGCAGAAAGACACTGTACCAAGAGACCCAGTACTTC
TRBD2	TRBV5-1	once	TRBJ2-5	CASRGVTSGETQYF	TGCGCCAGCAGGGGGGTAACTAGCGGGGAGACCCAGTACTTC
.	TRBV5-8	.	TRBJ1-5	CASRGGHSNQPQHF	TGTGCCAGCAGGGGAGGTCATAGCAATCAGCCCCAGCATTTT
TRBD1	TRBV9	.	TRBJ1-1	CASSYLTPGQKVIGTEAFF	TGTGCCAGCAGCTACCTAACTCCGGGACAGAAGGTAATAGGGACTGAAGCTTTCTTT
TRBD1	TRBV28	.	TRBJ1-6	CASSPGTGDSPLHF	TGTGCCAGCAGTCCCGGGACAGGGGATTCACCCCTCCACTTT
.	TRBV7-2	.	TRBJ2-7	CASSLATAWSLPLSPPYEQYF	TGTGCCAGCAGCTTAGCCACAGCATGGTCCCTCCCACTGTCACCACCCTACGAGCAGTACTTC
.	TRBV7-2	.	TRBJ1-6	CASSTQKGGSSPLHF	TGTGCCAGCAGCACTCAAAAGGGAGGTTCTTCACCCCTCCACTTT
.	TRBV6-1	.	TRBJ1-5	CASNVTADNQPQHF	TGTGCCAGCAACGTGACAGCAGACAATCAGCCCCAGCATTTT
TRBD1	TRBV6-1	.	TRBJ1-1	CASSDRGTEAFF	TGTGCCAGCAGTGACAGGGGGACTGAAGCTTTCTTT
.	TRBV4-1	.	TRBJ2-1	CASRSVVNEQFF	TGCGCCAGCAGATCGGTCGTAAATGAGCAGTTCTTC
TRBD2	TRBV7-9	.	TRBJ2-3	CASSLLGLAGGRDTQYF	TGTGCCAGCAGCCTCCTCGGGCTAGCGGGGGGGCGAGATACGCAGTATTTT
.	TRBV10-3	.	TRBJ2-7	CAISDRTETYEQYF	TGTGCCATCAGTGACCGGACAGAGACCTACGAGCAGTACTTC
.	TRBV7-2	.	TRBJ1-2	CASSLGYTF	TGTGCCAGCAGCCTAGGCTACACCTTC
.	TRBV9	once	TRBJ1-3	CASSVAGGGQYPGNTIYF	TGTGCCAGCAGCGTAGCGGGGGGAGGACAGTACCCTGGAAACACCATATATTTT
TRBD1	TRBV10-3	.	TRBJ2-7	CAISEVGTGEYEQYF	TGTGCCATCAGTGAGGTCGGGACAGGGGAATACGAGCAGTACTTC
.	TRBV4-1	once	TRBJ1-1	CASSHVAGSVNTEAFF	TGCGCCAGCAGCCACGTGGCGGGCAGTGTTAACACTGAAGCTTTCTTT
.	TRBV7-2	.	TRBJ1-4	CASSTGPRGEKLFF	TGTGCCAGCAGCACGGGACCGCGGGGGGAAAAACTGTTTTTT
.	TRBV7-3	.	TRBJ1-2	CASSLLAGNYGYTF	TGTGCCAGCAGCTTATTGGCGGGTAACTATGGCTACACCTTC
.	TRBV10-2	.	TRBJ1-2	CASRGGNRKYGYTF	TGCGCCAGCCGGGGGGGAAACAGGAAGTATGGCTACACCTTC
.	TRBV7-6	.	TRBJ2-5	CASSFMAGETQYF	TGTGCCAGCAGCTTTATGGCGGGAGAGACCCAGTACTTC
TRBD1	TRBV5-1	once	TRBJ1-1	CASSQDRGLETEAFF	TGCGCCAGCAGCCAGGACAGGGGGCTTGAAACTGAAGCTTTCTTT
.	TRBV5-1	few	TRBJ1-1	CASSLGGSGTEAFF	TGCGCCAGCAGCTTGGGAGGGAGTGGGACTGAAGCTTTCTTT
.	TRBV7-7	.	TRBJ2-1	CASSPTGLNEQFF	TGTGCTAGCAGCCCCACCGGACTCAATGAGCAGTTCTTC
.	TRBV30	.	TRBJ1-6	CAWSVVGRGINSPLHF	TGTGCCTGGAGTGTAGTTGGCAGGGGTATTAATTCACCCCTCCACTTT
TRBD1	TRBV2	.	TRBJ1-6	CASSITGEKNNSPLHF	TGTGCCAGCAGTATCACAGGGGAGAAGAACAATTCACCCCTCCACTTT
.	TRBV25-1	.	TRBJ1-3	CASSEEFHSLNTIYF	TGTGCCAGCAGTGAAGAATTCCACAGCTTAAACACCATATATTTT
.	TRBV9	.	TRBJ1-3	CASSVPTGNTIYF	TGTGCCAGCAGCGTCCCTACTGGAAACACCATATATTTT
.	TRBV11-2	.	TRBJ2-2	CASSHPLVPNTGELFF	TGTGCCAGCTCGCATCCACTAGTTCCGAACACCGGGGAGCTGTTTTTT
.	TRBV14	.	TRBJ1-2	CASSQEANPNYGYTF	TGTGCCAGCAGCCAAGAGGCAAATCCTAACTATGGCTACACCTTC
.	TRBV7-2	.	TRBJ1-2	CASSSQREGYGYTF	TGTGCCAGCAGCTCACAGCGGGAGGGCTATGGCTACACCTTC
TRBD1	TRBV5-1	.	TRBJ2-7	CASSFDRTGSYEQYF	TGCGCCAGCAGCTTTGATCGGACAGGATCCTACGAGCAGTACTTC
.	TRBV6-1	.	TRBJ2-2	CASSERAGKNRNTGELFF	TGTGCCAGCAGTGAAAGGGCGGGAAAAAACAGGAACACCGGGGAGCTGTTTTTT
.	TRBV20-1	.	TRBJ1-2	CSAPENYGYTF	TGCAGTGCGCCGGAGAACTATGGCTACACCTTC
.	TRBV6-5	.	TRBJ1-1	CATQGQRNTEAFF	TGTGCCACCCAGGGACAACGGAACACTGAAGCTTTCTTT
.	TRBV29-1	.	TRBJ1-1	CSVEAKGSEAFF	TGCAGCGTTGAAGCGAAGGGGTCTGAAGCTTTCTTT
.	TRBV7-2	once	TRBJ1-2	CASSLVRDKQTRENYGYTF	TGTGCCAGCAGCTTAGTACGGGACAAACAGACGAGAGAGAACTATGGCTACACCTTC
TRBD1	TRBV27	.	TRBJ1-2	CASTLSRDRGLYGYTF	TGTGCCAGCACCCTATCCCGGGACAGGGGGCTCTATGGCTACACCTTC
.	TRBV12-5	.	TRBJ2-1	CASGWGWLRVRGRNEQFF	TGTGCTAGTGGTTGGGGGTGGCTTCGGGTCAGGGGGAGGAATGAGCAGTTCTTC
TRBD2	TRBV6-5	.	TRBJ2-1	CASKRGSSYNEQFF	TGTGCCAGTAAGCGGGGAAGCTCCTACAATGAGCAGTTCTTC
TRBD1	TRBV19	.	TRBJ2-7	CATASRDRGHEQYF	TGTGCCACTGCCTCCCGGGACAGGGGGCACGAGCAGTACTTC
TRBD1	TRBV4-1	.	TRBJ1-5	CASSLPSGTGDFASNQPQHF	TGCGCCAGCAGCCTACCTTCCGGGACAGGGGATTTTGCTAGCAATCAGCCCCAGCATTTT
TRBD1	TRBV6-1	.	TRBJ1-2	CASSEPGQGYGYTF	TGTGCCAGCAGTGAACCGGGACAGGGGTATGGCTACACCTTC
TRBD1	TRBV10-1	.	TRBJ1-1	CASSAGQGSGTEAFF	TGCGCCAGCAGTGCCGGACAGGGTTCAGGCACTGAAGCTTTCTTT
.	TRBV7-8	.	TRBJ2-1	CASSLDVGGARNEQFF	TGTGCCAGCAGCTTAGACGTAGGGGGGGCCCGCAATGAGCAGTTCTTC
TRBD2	TRBV7-9	.	TRBJ2-2	CASSLITRLAGPGELFF	TGTGCCAGCAGCTTAATTACCAGACTAGCGGGGCCCGGGGAGCTGTTTTTT
.	TRBV5-1	.	TRBJ2-5	CASSLGGLPPQETQYF	TGCGCCAGCAGCTTGGGAGGGCTACCCCCACAAGAGACCCAGTACTTC
TRBD1	TRBV5-1	.	TRBJ1-1	CASSLEDRGLNTEAFF	TGCGCCAGCAGCTTGGAGGACAGGGGGCTGAACACTGAAGCTTTCTTT
.	TRBV10-3	.	TRBJ2-7	CAISESISGTPTYEQYF	TGTGCCATCAGTGAGTCGATTTCCGGGACACCCACCTACGAGCAGTACTTC